The rows below give T cell receptor beta chains drawn from one sample of a study of blood T cells in healthy people across ages. TCRdb analysed the 5' RACE reads with MiXCR anew, one entry per CDR3 protein. Of 700,000 or so distinct CDR3 sequences detected, 22% appear once; the ten largest clones hold 22%. Sample: blood. The source is a man aged 65-85 years in good health. CDR3s include the opening cysteine and the closing phenylalanine or tryptophan. A D gene is named only where the DNA matches it firmly. Size values are once, few and many counts, or a class for expanded clones, and some rows have none.

abundance: NA; v_gene: TRBV6-2/TRBV6-3; d_gene: NA; j_gene: TRBJ1-2; CDR3aa: CASSYSNDRIYGYTF; CDR3nt: TGTGCCAGCAGTTACTCGAATGACAGAATCTATGGCTACACCTTC
abundance: few; v_gene: TRBV12-3/TRBV12-4; d_gene: TRBD2; j_gene: TRBJ2-1; CDR3aa: CASSALAGLINEQFF; CDR3nt: TGTGCCAGCAGTGCCCTAGCGGGACTTATCAATGAGCAGTTCTTC
abundance: NA; v_gene: TRBV15; d_gene: NA; j_gene: TRBJ1-5; CDR3aa: CATSRVTDSNQPQHF; CDR3nt: TGTGCCACCAGCAGGGTGACAGACAGCAATCAGCCCCAGCATTTT
abundance: few; v_gene: TRBV7-2; d_gene: TRBD1; j_gene: TRBJ1-5; CDR3aa: CASSYARDRGGNQPQHF; CDR3nt: TGTGCCAGCAGCTACGCACGGGACAGGGGCGGGAATCAGCCCCAGCATTTT
abundance: NA; v_gene: TRBV24-1; d_gene: NA; j_gene: TRBJ2-1; CDR3aa: CATSDPGHHPNEQFF; CDR3nt: TGTGCCACCAGTGACCCGGGACACCATCCCAATGAGCAGTTCTTC
abundance: NA; v_gene: TRBV7-9; d_gene: TRBD2; j_gene: TRBJ2-1; CDR3aa: CASSISGLAYNEQFF; CDR3nt: TGTGCCAGCAGCATCTCGGGACTAGCCTACAATGAGCAGTTCTTC
abundance: many; v_gene: TRBV5-1; d_gene: TRBD1; j_gene: TRBJ2-7; CDR3aa: CASSSGQGIYEQYF; CDR3nt: TGCGCCAGCAGCTCCGGACAGGGGATCTACGAGCAGTACTTC
abundance: NA; v_gene: TRBV7-9; d_gene: NA; j_gene: TRBJ2-7; CDR3aa: CASSSGTPSSYEQYF; CDR3nt: TGTGCCAGCAGCTCAGGGACACCAAGCTCCTACGAGCAGTACTTC
abundance: NA; v_gene: TRBV18; d_gene: NA; j_gene: TRBJ2-5; CDR3aa: CASSRPSEPQETQYF; CDR3nt: TGTGCCAGCTCACGCCCTTCAGAGCCCCAAGAGACCCAGTACTTC
abundance: once; v_gene: TRBV4-1; d_gene: NA; j_gene: TRBJ2-3; CDR3aa: CASSQDVFQGSDTQYF; CDR3nt: TGCGCCAGCAGCCAAGATGTATTTCAGGGCTCAGATACGCAGTATTTT
abundance: NA; v_gene: TRBV11-2; d_gene: TRBD1; j_gene: TRBJ2-7; CDR3aa: CASSLPGQSSYEQYF; CDR3nt: TGTGCCAGCAGTTTACCGGGACAGTCCTCCTACGAGCAGTACTTC
abundance: few; v_gene: TRBV7-2; d_gene: NA; j_gene: TRBJ2-1; CDR3aa: CASSFGGHSYNEQFF; CDR3nt: TGTGCCAGCAGCTTCGGCGGGCACTCCTACAATGAGCAGTTCTTC
abundance: few; v_gene: TRBV7-9; d_gene: TRBD1; j_gene: TRBJ2-5; CDR3aa: CAGSLGQGVETQYF; CDR3nt: TGTGCCGGCAGCTTAGGACAGGGGGTCGAGACCCAGTACTTC
abundance: NA; v_gene: TRBV20-1; d_gene: NA; j_gene: TRBJ2-1; CDR3aa: CSAKPSKYNEQFF; CDR3nt: TGCAGTGCTAAGCCCTCGAAATACAATGAGCAGTTCTTC
abundance: NA; v_gene: TRBV10-1; d_gene: TRBD1; j_gene: TRBJ2-3; CDR3aa: CASGPGQSRNTQYF; CDR3nt: TGCGCCAGCGGGCCGGGACAGAGCAGGAATACGCAGTATTTT
abundance: NA; v_gene: TRBV9; d_gene: NA; j_gene: TRBJ2-1; CDR3aa: CASSQWTNRDNEQFF; CDR3nt: TGTGCCAGCAGCCAATGGACTAATAGGGACAATGAGCAGTTCTTC
abundance: few; v_gene: TRBV3-1; d_gene: NA; j_gene: TRBJ2-1; CDR3aa: CASSQDSDSYNEQFF; CDR3nt: TGTGCCAGCAGCCAAGATAGCGACAGCTACAATGAGCAGTTCTTC
abundance: NA; v_gene: TRBV12-3/TRBV12-4; d_gene: NA; j_gene: TRBJ1-1; CDR3aa: CASRFGSSFAF; CDR3nt: TGTGCCAGCAGATTTGGTTCTAGTTTCGCTTTT
abundance: few; v_gene: TRBV20-1; d_gene: TRBD2; j_gene: TRBJ2-3; CDR3aa: CSARVPGLSITDTQYF; CDR3nt: TGCAGTGCTAGAGTACCGGGACTATCTATCACAGATACGCAGTATTTT
abundance: NA; v_gene: TRBV12-3/TRBV12-4; d_gene: TRBD2; j_gene: TRBJ2-3; CDR3aa: CASSFNSGEGADTEYF; CDR3nt: TGTGCCAGCAGTTTTAATAGCGGGGAAGGCGCAGATACGGAGTATTTT
abundance: NA; v_gene: TRBV6-5; d_gene: TRBD1; j_gene: TRBJ2-1; CDR3aa: CASRRTGAHEQFF; CDR3nt: TGTGCCAGCAGACGGACAGGGGCACATGAGCAGTTCTTC
abundance: few; v_gene: TRBV10-2; d_gene: NA; j_gene: TRBJ2-7; CDR3aa: CASSDLGTSGPDEQYF; CDR3nt: TGCGCCAGCAGCGACCTCGGGACGTCGGGACCAGACGAGCAGTACTTC
abundance: few; v_gene: TRBV29-1; d_gene: TRBD2; j_gene: TRBJ2-3; CDR3aa: CSVESGGTDTQYF; CDR3nt: TGCAGCGTTGAGAGCGGGGGCACAGATACGCAGTATTTT